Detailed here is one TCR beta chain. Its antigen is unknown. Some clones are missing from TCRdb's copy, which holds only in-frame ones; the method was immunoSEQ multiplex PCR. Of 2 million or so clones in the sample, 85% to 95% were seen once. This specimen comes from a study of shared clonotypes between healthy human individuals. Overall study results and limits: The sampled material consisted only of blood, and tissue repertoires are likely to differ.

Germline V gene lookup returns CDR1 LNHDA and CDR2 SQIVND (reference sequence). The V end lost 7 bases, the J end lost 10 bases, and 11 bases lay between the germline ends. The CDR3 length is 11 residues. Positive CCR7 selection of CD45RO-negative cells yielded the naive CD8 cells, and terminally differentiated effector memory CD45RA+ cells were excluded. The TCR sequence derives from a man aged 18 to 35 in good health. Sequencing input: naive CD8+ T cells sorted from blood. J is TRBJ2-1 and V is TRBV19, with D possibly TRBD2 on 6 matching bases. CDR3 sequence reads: CASTEGDEQFF. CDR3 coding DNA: TGTGCCAGTACGGAGGGTGACGAGCAGTTCTTC.